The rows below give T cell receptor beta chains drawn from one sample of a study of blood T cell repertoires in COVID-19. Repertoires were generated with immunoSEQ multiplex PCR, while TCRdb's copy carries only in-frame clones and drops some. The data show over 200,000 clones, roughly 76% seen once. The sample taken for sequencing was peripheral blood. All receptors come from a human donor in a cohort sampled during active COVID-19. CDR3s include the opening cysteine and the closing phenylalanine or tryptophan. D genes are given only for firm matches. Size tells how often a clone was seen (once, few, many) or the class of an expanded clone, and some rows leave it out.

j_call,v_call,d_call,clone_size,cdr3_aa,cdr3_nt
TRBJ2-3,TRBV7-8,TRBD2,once,CASSYIAGRTTSTDTQYF,TGTGCCAGCAGCTACATAGCGGGACGGACAACTAGCACAGATACGCAGTATTTT
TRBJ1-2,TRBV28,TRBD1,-,CASSYPTGVSYGYTF,TGTGCCAGCAGTTATCCTACAGGGGTTTCCTATGGCTACACCTTC
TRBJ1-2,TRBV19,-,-,CASRRWADYGYTF,TGTGCCAGCCGGCGATGGGCAGACTATGGCTACACCTTC
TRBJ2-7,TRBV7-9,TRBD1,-,CASSLRQGANEQYF,TGTGCCAGCAGCTTGCGACAGGGGGCAAACGAGCAGTACTTC
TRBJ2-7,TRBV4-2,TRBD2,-,CASSQGLAGGSNEQYF,TGTGCCAGCAGCCAGGGACTAGCGGGAGGCTCGAACGAGCAGTACTTC
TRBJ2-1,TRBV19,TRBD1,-,CASSDTGTANNEQFF,TGTGCCAGTAGCGACACCGGGACAGCTAACAATGAGCAGTTCTTC
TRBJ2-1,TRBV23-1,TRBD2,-,CASSHRTSGREYNEQFF,TGCGCCAGCAGTCATCGGACTAGCGGGAGGGAATACAATGAGCAGTTCTTC
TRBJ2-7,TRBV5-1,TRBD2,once,CASSPGPSLAGGSGEQYF,TGCGCCAGCAGCCCTGGCCCGAGTCTAGCGGGAGGGAGCGGAGAGCAGTACTTC
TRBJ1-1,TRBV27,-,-,CASCRMAGDTEAFF,TGTGCCAGCTGTCGTATGGCCGGGGACACTGAAGCTTTCTTT
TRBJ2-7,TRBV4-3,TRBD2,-,CASSQDWTGGSSYEQYF,TGCGCCAGCAGCCAAGATTGGACGGGAGGGAGCTCCTACGAGCAGTACTTC
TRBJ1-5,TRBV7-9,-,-,CASSLAAGLNQPQHF,TGTGCCAGCAGCTTAGCGGCAGGGCTCAATCAGCCCCAGCATTTT
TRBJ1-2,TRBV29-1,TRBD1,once,CSVEDRDRGNYGYTF,TGCAGCGTTGAAGATCGAGACAGGGGGAACTATGGCTACACCTTC
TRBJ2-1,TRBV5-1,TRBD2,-,CASSLRPAGGPGFHYNEQFF,TGCGCCAGCAGCTTGAGGCCAGCGGGAGGGCCGGGCTTCCACTACAATGAGCAGTTCTTC
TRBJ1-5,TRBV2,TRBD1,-,CASKTAQGAGQPQHF,TGTGCCAGCAAAACAGCACAGGGGGCCGGTCAGCCCCAGCATTTT
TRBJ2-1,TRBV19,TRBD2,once,CASSILDHGGNEQFF,TGTGCCAGTAGTATATTAGACCACGGGGGGAATGAGCAGTTCTTC
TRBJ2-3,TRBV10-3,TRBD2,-,CAISGASGIGADTQYF,TGTGCCATCAGTGGGGCTAGCGGGATAGGCGCAGATACGCAGTATTTT
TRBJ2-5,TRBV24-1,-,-,CATSDLGRGLETQYF,TGTGCCACCAGTGATTTGGGCAGGGGTCTAGAGACCCAGTACTTC
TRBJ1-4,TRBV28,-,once,CASSEPSRPTNEKLFF,TGTGCCAGCAGTGAACCTAGCAGGCCAACTAATGAAAAACTGTTTTTT
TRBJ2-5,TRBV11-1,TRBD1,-,CASSLATGGSFVTQYF,TGTGCCAGCAGCTTAGCGACAGGGGGAAGTTTTGTGACCCAGTACTTC
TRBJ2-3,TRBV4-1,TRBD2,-,CASSPEELAGISTDTQYF,TGCGCCAGCAGCCCAGAGGAACTAGCGGGAATTAGCACAGATACGCAGTATTTT
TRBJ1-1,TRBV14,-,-,CASSPGWSGGRSTEAFF,TGTGCCAGCAGCCCCGGGTGGTCCGGGGGGCGATCCACTGAAGCTTTCTTT
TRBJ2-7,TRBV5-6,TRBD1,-,CASTRQGMGEQYF,TGTGCCAGCACCAGACAGGGTATGGGCGAGCAGTACTTC
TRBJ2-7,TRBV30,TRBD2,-,CAWSPAGAYEQYF,TGTGCCTGGAGTCCAGCGGGAGCCTACGAGCAGTACTTC
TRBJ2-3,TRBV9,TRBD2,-,CASSPRLAGGRPDTQYF,TGTGCCAGCAGCCCCAGACTAGCGGGAGGGCGCCCAGATACGCAGTATTTT
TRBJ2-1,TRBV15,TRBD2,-,CATSRLAGGPDTNEQFF,TGTGCCACCAGCAGACTAGCGGGAGGGCCCGACACAAATGAGCAGTTCTTC
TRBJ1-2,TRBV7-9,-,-,CASTSPGPYGYTF,TGTGCCAGCACCTCCCCTGGCCCCTATGGCTACACCTTC
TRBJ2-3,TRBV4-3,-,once,CASSQGASVDTDTQYF,TGCGCCAGCAGCCAAGGAGCTAGCGTTGACACAGATACGCAGTATTTT
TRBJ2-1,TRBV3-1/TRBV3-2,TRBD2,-,CASSLPGLAGVFKYEQFF,TGTGCCAGCAGCCTTCCGGGACTAGCGGGAGTGTTTAAGTATGAGCAGTTCTTC
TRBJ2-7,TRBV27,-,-,CASSPPSTRLSYEQYF,TGTGCCAGCAGTCCCCCGTCGACTCGCCTAAGCTACGAGCAGTACTTC
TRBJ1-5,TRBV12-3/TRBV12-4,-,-,CASKRGSERPQHF,TGTGCCAGCAAAAGGGGGTCAGAACGGCCCCAGCATTTT
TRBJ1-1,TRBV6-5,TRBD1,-,CASRGTGGNTEAFF,TGTGCCAGCAGGGGGACAGGGGGCAACACTGAAGCTTTCTTT
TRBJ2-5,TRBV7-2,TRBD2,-,CASSERTSGTETQYF,TGTGCCAGCAGTGAACGGACTAGCGGGACGGAGACCCAGTACTTC
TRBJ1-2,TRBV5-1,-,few,CASSLEGSGSPNYGYTF,TGCGCCAGCAGCTTGGAGGGTTCGGGGTCCCCTAACTATGGCTACACCTTC
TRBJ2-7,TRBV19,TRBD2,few,CASSIRGTSGRGEQYF,TGTGCCAGTAGTATCCGCGGGACTAGCGGGAGGGGCGAGCAGTACTTC
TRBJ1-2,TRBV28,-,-,CASRSRANYGYTF,TGTGCCAGCAGATCGAGAGCTAACTATGGCTACACCTTC
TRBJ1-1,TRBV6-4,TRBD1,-,CASRPQGMDTEAFF,TGTGCCAGCAGGCCACAGGGGATGGACACTGAAGCTTTCTTT
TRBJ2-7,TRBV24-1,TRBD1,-,CATSGPTGSEQYF,TGTGCCACCAGTGGCCCGACAGGGTCCGAGCAGTACTTC
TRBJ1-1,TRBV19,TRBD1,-,CASSRGTGGTEAFF,TGTGCCAGTAGTCGGGGGACAGGGGGCACTGAAGCTTTCTTT
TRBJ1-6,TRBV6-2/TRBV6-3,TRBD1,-,CASSSTGRNSPLHF,TGTGCCAGCAGTTCGACAGGGAGAAATTCACCCCTCCACTTT
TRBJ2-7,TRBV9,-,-,CASSAQQGPYEQYF,TGTGCCAGCAGCGCTCAACAGGGCCCCTACGAGCAGTACTTC
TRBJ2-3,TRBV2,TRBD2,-,CASARGLAGTGPRRSTDTQYF,TGTGCCAGTGCCAGGGGACTAGCGGGGACGGGGCCCCGAAGAAGCACAGATACGCAGTATTTT
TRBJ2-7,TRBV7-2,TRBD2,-,CASSVGLAGTYEQYF,TGTGCCAGCAGCGTCGGACTAGCGGGAACCTACGAGCAGTACTTC
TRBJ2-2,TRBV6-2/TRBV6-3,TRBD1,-,CASSYFSGQVRGELFF,TGTGCCAGCAGTTACTTTTCGGGACAGGTCCGGGGGGAGCTGTTTTTT
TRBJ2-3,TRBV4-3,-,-,CASSQGEEGTQYF,TGCGCCAGCAGCCAAGGGGAGGAGGGTACGCAGTATTTT
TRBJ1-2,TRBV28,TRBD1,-,CASSSGQGYYGYTF,TGTGCCAGCAGTTCGGGACAGGGGTACTATGGCTACACCTTC
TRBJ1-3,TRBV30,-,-,CASQGSGNTIYF,TGTGCCTCCCAGGGCTCTGGAAACACCATATATTTT
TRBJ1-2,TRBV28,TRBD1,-,CASSLLGQTGRYYGYTF,TGTGCCAGCAGTTTATTGGGACAGACAGGGCGGTACTATGGCTACACCTTC